The rows below give T cell receptor beta chains drawn from one sample of a study of blood T cell repertoires in COVID-19. The method was immunoSEQ multiplex PCR; TCRdb's version includes in-frame clones alone and lacks a portion of them. This sample has 60,000 to 70,000 clones, with roughly 88% found just once. Material for sequencing was peripheral blood. Receptors originate from an older woman with acute or convalescent COVID-19. Both conserved end residues are part of each CDR3. D genes are given only for firm matches. Clone size is given for some rows only: seen once, a few or many times, or a class if the clone is expanded.

TGTGCCAGCTCGCAGGGGTCCCCCGGGGAGCTGTTTTTT | CASSQGSPGELFF | TRBV7-9 | NA | TRBJ2-2 | NA
TGTGCCAGTTCCCTGCTAGGCCTCCCTCGTTGGGCCAACGTCCTGACTTTC | CASSLLGLPRWANVLTF | TRBV3-1/TRBV3-2 | NA | TRBJ2-6 | NA
TGTGCCAGCAGCTTAAGGAGAGGGGGCGTATTGGAGACCCAGTACTTC | CASSLRRGGVLETQYF | TRBV7-2 | NA | TRBJ2-5 | TRBD1
TGTGCCAGCAGTTACTCGGACAGGGGCAATGAGCAGTTCTTC | CASSYSDRGNEQFF | TRBV6-6 | once | TRBJ2-1 | TRBD1
TGTGCCAGCAGTTCCCCGGGGGAGGTCGGGCAGTTCTTC | CASSSPGEVGQFF | TRBV12-3/TRBV12-4 | NA | TRBJ2-1 | NA
TGTGCCAGCAGCTTATGGACTAGCGGGGGGAATGGTGAGCAGTTCTTC | CASSLWTSGGNGEQFF | TRBV7-2 | NA | TRBJ2-1 | TRBD2
TGCGCCAGCAGCCGAGGGACACTTAGCACAGATACGCAGTATTTT | CASSRGTLSTDTQYF | TRBV5-1 | NA | TRBJ2-3 | NA
TGCGCCAGCAGCCCGTACTCTAGCGGGGGACACACCGGGGAGCTGTTTTTT | CASSPYSSGGHTGELFF | TRBV4-1 | NA | TRBJ2-2 | TRBD2
TGTGCCAGCAGCGTAGGTTCCTTGAGTGGACTAGAAAGGAAAGAGACCCAGTACTTC | CASSVGSLSGLERKETQYF | TRBV9 | NA | TRBJ2-5 | TRBD2
TGTGCCAGCAGTGAAGCGGCGGCAACTAATGAAAAACTGTTTTTT | CASSEAAATNEKLFF | TRBV6-1 | NA | TRBJ1-4 | NA
TGTGCCAGCAGCCTCTCTCGGGGGCAAGAGACCCAGTACTTC | CASSLSRGQETQYF | TRBV7-9 | NA | TRBJ2-5 | NA
TGTGCCAGCAGTTTCTCGACAGGGATCATCACTGAAGCTTTCTTT | CASSFSTGIITEAFF | TRBV27 | NA | TRBJ1-1 | TRBD1
TGTGCCAGCAGCACAAGTGGACAGGGAGGAAACACCATATATTTT | CASSTSGQGGNTIYF | TRBV9 | NA | TRBJ1-3 | TRBD1
TGTGCCAGCAGCCAAGACGGGAGGGTGGGGACTGAAGCTTTCTTT | CASSQDGRVGTEAFF | TRBV3-1/TRBV3-2 | NA | TRBJ1-1 | NA
TGCGCCAGCAGCTCAGCAGGGGGCCCAGAGACCCAGTACTTC | CASSSAGGPETQYF | TRBV5-1 | NA | TRBJ2-5 | TRBD1
TGTGCCTGGAGTGTAGCCGGGCTAGCGACAGATACGCAGTATTTT | CAWSVAGLATDTQYF | TRBV30 | once | TRBJ2-3 | NA
TGTGCCACCAGTGCCGGAGATCAGCCCCAGCATTTT | CATSAGDQPQHF | TRBV24-1 | NA | TRBJ1-5 | NA
TGTGCCAGCAGCCAAAACGCGGAGACCCAGTACTTC | CASSQNAETQYF | TRBV3-1/TRBV3-2 | NA | TRBJ2-5 | NA
TGTGCCAGCAGCTTAGATCTCGCAGCAGGGTCCAATGAGCAGTTCTTC | CASSLDLAAGSNEQFF | TRBV7-6 | once | TRBJ2-1 | NA
TGCAGCGTTGAGGGACTGTTTGGGGAGACCCAGTACTTC | CSVEGLFGETQYF | TRBV29-1 | NA | TRBJ2-5 | NA
TGTGCCAGCAGCCCCGGGATCGCGGTAGCTTTCTTT | CASSPGIAVAFF | TRBV12-3/TRBV12-4 | NA | TRBJ1-1 | NA
TGTGCCAGCGATATCCGGGGTGGCAATCAGCCCCAGCATTTT | CASDIRGGNQPQHF | TRBV2 | NA | TRBJ1-5 | NA
TGTGCCAGCAGCCAAAGACAGACCTATGGCTACACCTTC | CASSQRQTYGYTF | TRBV3-1/TRBV3-2 | NA | TRBJ1-2 | NA
TGCGCCACCGCTGAACAGGGGCTGCCTGGGACCATATATTTT | CATAEQGLPGTIYF | TRBV4-1 | NA | TRBJ1-3 | TRBD1
TGTGCCAGCAGCTTAAGAGGACAGGGTGTAGGCTACACCTTC | CASSLRGQGVGYTF | TRBV5-4 | NA | TRBJ1-2 | TRBD1
TGTGCCAGCAGTTACTGGAGCGGGAGCACAGATACGCAGTATTTT | CASSYWSGSTDTQYF | TRBV6-5 | NA | TRBJ2-3 | NA
TGCGCCAGCACCGGGATACGGCAAGAGACCCAGTACTTC | CASTGIRQETQYF | TRBV5-1 | NA | TRBJ2-5 | NA
TGCGCCAGCAGCTTGAGCCAGGGGAAAATTGAGACCCAGTACTTC | CASSLSQGKIETQYF | TRBV5-1 | NA | TRBJ2-5 | NA
TGCGCCAGCAGCTTGGAGGGCTCGGGGGACACTGAAGCTTTCTTT | CASSLEGSGDTEAFF | TRBV5-1 | NA | TRBJ1-1 | NA
TGTGCCAGCAGTGAATCCGGGGATAACTATGGCTACACCTTC | CASSESGDNYGYTF | TRBV25-1 | medium-sized | TRBJ1-2 | NA
TGTGCCATCAGTAGTAATAGCGGGGGCCTAAGAGAGACCCAGTACTTC | CAISSNSGGLRETQYF | TRBV10-3 | NA | TRBJ2-5 | TRBD2
TGTGCCAGCAGCTCCCGGGACAGGGGGTATGGCTACACCTTC | CASSSRDRGYGYTF | TRBV7-8 | NA | TRBJ1-2 | TRBD1
TGTGCCAGCCTGGACTCGGGACAGGGGCTCCATATTGGCTACACCTTC | CASLDSGQGLHIGYTF | TRBV6-6 | NA | TRBJ1-2 | TRBD1
TGTGCCAGCAGCTTAGAACCAACCGGGACACATTATGGCTACACCTTC | CASSLEPTGTHYGYTF | TRBV11-2 | few | TRBJ1-2 | NA
TGTGCCAGCAGCTTAAGGGGTGGGAACACTGAAGCTTTCTTT | CASSLRGGNTEAFF | TRBV13 | NA | TRBJ1-1 | NA
TGTGCCACCAGTGACCGGGACTCTGGGGCCAACGTCCTGACTTTC | CATSDRDSGANVLTF | TRBV24-1 | NA | TRBJ2-6 | NA
TGTGCCAGCAGTTCACCCGGACAGGGGAGGGCTGGAAACACCATATATTTT | CASSSPGQGRAGNTIYF | TRBV28 | NA | TRBJ1-3 | TRBD1
TGTGCCAGCAGCATAATACCGGGACTAGCGGGAGGGCGGGGTGAGCAGTTCTTC | CASSIIPGLAGGRGEQFF | TRBV9 | once | TRBJ2-1 | TRBD2
TGTGCCAGCCGGGGGCCAGGGGGCATCAATGAGCAGTTCTTC | CASRGPGGINEQFF | TRBV6-6 | NA | TRBJ2-1 | TRBD1
TGTGCCAGCAGTGAAGTGGGACAGCTAAATCAGCCCCAGCATTTT | CASSEVGQLNQPQHF | TRBV2 | NA | TRBJ1-5 | TRBD1
TGCGCCAGCAGTGAGTCGCATCCGGACAGTAACACTGAAGCTTTCTTT | CASSESHPDSNTEAFF | TRBV10-2 | NA | TRBJ1-1 | NA
TGTGCCAGTAGTATAGTAGGAGGGCATACGCAGTATTTT | CASSIVGGHTQYF | TRBV19 | few | TRBJ2-3 | NA
TGTGCCAGCAGTTACTCGCGGTCCTACAATGAGCAGTTCTTC | CASSYSRSYNEQFF | TRBV6-5 | NA | TRBJ2-1 | NA
TGTGCCAGCAGCTCAGGTGGGCCTCAGCCCCAGCATTTT | CASSSGGPQPQHF | TRBV7-9 | few | TRBJ1-5 | NA
TGTGCCAGCTCCTTTGGGGGGACAGGACAAGAGACCCAGTACTTC | CASSFGGTGQETQYF | TRBV28 | NA | TRBJ2-5 | TRBD1
TGTGCCAGCAGTTCGGCGGAGGGACAGGGCTACACCTTC | CASSSAEGQGYTF | TRBV12-3/TRBV12-4 | NA | TRBJ1-2 | TRBD1
TGTGCCAGCAGTGGCAGGGGGCGGTACACTGAAGCTTTCTTT | CASSGRGRYTEAFF | TRBV2 | NA | TRBJ1-1 | TRBD1
TGCGCCAGCAGCCAAGGGGATAGCGGGGGGGCCGATACGCAGTATTTT | CASSQGDSGGADTQYF | TRBV4-1 | NA | TRBJ2-3 | TRBD2
TGTGCCAGCAGCTTCAGGGGGAATGAGCAGTTCTTC | CASSFRGNEQFF | TRBV11-3 | NA | TRBJ2-1 | TRBD1
TGTGCCAGTAGCCAACGTCTGGGCGGAAACACCATATATTTT | CASSQRLGGNTIYF | TRBV19 | few | TRBJ1-3 | NA
TGTGCCAGCAGCTCCACTTCCAAAAATGAGCAGTTCTTC | CASSSTSKNEQFF | TRBV5-4 | NA | TRBJ2-1 | NA
TGTGCCAGCAGCCAGGGGACAGCGATCCAAGGAGGCTACACCTTC | CASSQGTAIQGGYTF | TRBV3-1/TRBV3-2 | NA | TRBJ1-2 | TRBD1
TGTGCCAGCAGCCGCAGCTCTGGGGCCAACGTCCTGACTTTC | CASSRSSGANVLTF | TRBV7-9 | NA | TRBJ2-6 | NA